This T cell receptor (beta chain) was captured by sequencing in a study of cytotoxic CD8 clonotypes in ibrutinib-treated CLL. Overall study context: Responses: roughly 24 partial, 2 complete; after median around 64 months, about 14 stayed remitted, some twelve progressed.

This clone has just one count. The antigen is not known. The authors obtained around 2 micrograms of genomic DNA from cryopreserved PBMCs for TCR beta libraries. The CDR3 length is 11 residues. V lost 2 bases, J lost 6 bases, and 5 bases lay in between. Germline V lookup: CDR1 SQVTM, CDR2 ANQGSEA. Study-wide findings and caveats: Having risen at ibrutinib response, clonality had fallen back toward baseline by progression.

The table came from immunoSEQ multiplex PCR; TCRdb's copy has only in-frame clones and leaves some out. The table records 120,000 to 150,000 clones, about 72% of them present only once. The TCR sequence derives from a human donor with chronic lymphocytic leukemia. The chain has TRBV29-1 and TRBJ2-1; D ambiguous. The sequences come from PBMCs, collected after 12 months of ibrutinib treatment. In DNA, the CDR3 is TGCAGCGTTGAAAAAGGCAATGAGCAGTTCTTC. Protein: CSVEKGNEQFF.